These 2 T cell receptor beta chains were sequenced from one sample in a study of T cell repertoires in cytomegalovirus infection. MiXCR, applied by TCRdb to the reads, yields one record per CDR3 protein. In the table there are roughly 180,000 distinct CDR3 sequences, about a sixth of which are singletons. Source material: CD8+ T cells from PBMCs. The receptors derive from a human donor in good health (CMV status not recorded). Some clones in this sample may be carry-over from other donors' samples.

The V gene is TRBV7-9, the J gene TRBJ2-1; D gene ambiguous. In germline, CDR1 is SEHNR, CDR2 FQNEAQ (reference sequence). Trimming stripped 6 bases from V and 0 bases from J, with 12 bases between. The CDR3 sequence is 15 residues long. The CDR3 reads CASSHRYSSYNEQFF. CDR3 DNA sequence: TGTGCCAGCAGTCACCGCTATAGCTCCTACAATGAGCAGTTCTTC.

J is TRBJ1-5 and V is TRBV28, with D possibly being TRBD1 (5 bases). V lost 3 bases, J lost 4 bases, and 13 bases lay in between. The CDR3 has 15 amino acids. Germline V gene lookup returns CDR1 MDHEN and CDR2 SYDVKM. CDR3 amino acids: CASSFQEGLNQPQHF. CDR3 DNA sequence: TGTGCCAGCAGTTTTCAGGAGGGGCTGAATCAGCCCCAGCATTTT. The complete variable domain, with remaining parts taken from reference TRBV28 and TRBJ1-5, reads DVKVTQSSRYLVKRTGEKVFLECVQDMDHENMFWYRQDPGLGLRLIYFSYDVKMKEKGDIPEGYSVSREKKERFSLILESASTNQTSMYLCASSFQEGLNQPQHFGDGTRLSIL.